This TCR beta chain was recorded in a study of neurological immune-mediated disorders. Whole-study findings and limits: Private repertoires in all groups were suggested, as expanded clones shared no CDR3 amino acid sequences across subjects.

MiXCR, applied by TCRdb to the 5' RACE reads, yields one record per CDR3 protein. The repertoire holds around 46,000 distinct CDR3 sequences, just under 4.5% seen once, with 5.5% to 6% in the top ten. This CDR3 is built from 18 residues. Deletions cut 5 bases from V and 2 bases from J, with 22 bases between. CDR1 and CDR2 (germline): MNHNY, SVGAGI (reference sequence). This clonotype was seen only a few times. The antigen is not known. This clonotype originated in a woman aged 55-75 years with multiple sclerosis. Material for sequencing was PBMCs. The chain carries TRBV6-6 and TRBJ2-1; either TRBD1 or TRBD2 may supply D (7 bases each). The CDR3, as DNA: TGTGCCAGCAGTCCTCCCGGGCGGGGGACAGAACCCTACAATGAGCAGTTCTTC. Amino acid sequence: CASSPPGRGTEPYNEQFF.